The rows below give T cell receptor beta chains drawn from one sample of a study of T cell responses to AZD1222 COVID-19 vaccine. Profiled with immunoSEQ multiplex PCR; TCRdb holds only in-frame clones, not every one. The sample carries 150,000 to 200,000 clones, approximately 94% recorded once. The material was peripheral blood, obtained 28 days after the second AZD1222 dose. Receptors originate from an adult who received the AZD1222 COVID-19 vaccine. The CDR3 runs from the conserved cysteine through the conserved F or W. Each record gives: V gene, CDR3 length, J gene, D gene, clone size, CDR3 protein, CDR3 DNA. The D gene is left open where the match is weak. The size of a clone is reported for some rows only, either as once, few or many, or as a class for expanded clones.

TRBV19	15	TRBJ2-7	TRBD1	.	CASKFGTGSSYEQYF	TGTGCCAGTAAGTTCGGGACAGGGAGCTCCTACGAGCAGTACTTC
TRBV7-9	15	TRBJ2-7	TRBD2	few	CASTGTSGSRYEQYF	TGTGCCAGCACCGGGACTAGCGGGAGTCGCTACGAGCAGTACTTC
TRBV5-1	15	TRBJ2-1	.	once	CASSSWTENYNEQFF	TGCGCCAGCAGCTCCTGGACAGAGAACTACAATGAGCAGTTCTTC
TRBV10-3	14	TRBJ2-1	TRBD2	.	CAISPSGAGAQQFF	TGTGCCATCAGTCCTTCCGGGGCGGGAGCCCAGCAGTTCTTC
TRBV30	14	TRBJ2-7	TRBD2	.	CAFNPGLGTYEQYF	TGTGCCTTCAACCCGGGACTAGGGACCTACGAGCAGTACTTC
TRBV7-2	16	TRBJ2-3	.	.	CASSSPLTRRVDTQYF	TGTGCCAGCAGCTCCCCTTTGACTAGGAGGGTAGATACGCAGTATTTT
TRBV28	16	TRBJ2-3	.	.	CASSSPSIAGADTQYF	TGTGCCAGCAGTTCGCCCTCGATCGCAGGTGCAGATACGCAGTATTTT
TRBV9	18	TRBJ2-1	TRBD1	.	CASSVAPMTGSSYNEQFF	TGTGCCAGCAGCGTAGCACCGATGACAGGGAGCTCCTACAATGAGCAGTTCTTC
TRBV2	13	TRBJ1-1	.	.	CASSEIGNTEAFF	TGTGCCAGCAGTGAAATCGGGAACACTGAAGCTTTCTTT
TRBV24-1	16	TRBJ1-2	.	.	CATSDSQRQDFYGYTF	TGTGCCACCAGTGATTCTCAGAGACAGGACTTCTATGGCTACACCTTC
TRBV12-3/TRBV12-4	13	TRBJ1-1	.	.	CASSPQGFTEAFF	TGTGCCAGCAGCCCCCAGGGCTTCACTGAAGCTTTCTTT
TRBV3-1/TRBV3-2	16	TRBJ2-6	.	once	CASSQVPGAGANVLTF	TGTGCCAGCAGCCAAGTCCCAGGGGCTGGGGCCAACGTCCTGACTTTC
TRBV4-1	15	TRBJ2-7	.	.	CASSHASQDNYEQYF	TGCGCCAGCAGCCACGCCTCACAAGACAACTACGAGCAGTACTTC
TRBV4-1	17	TRBJ2-3	TRBD2	.	CASSRAGTSGTPDTQYF	TGCGCCAGCAGCCGAGCCGGGACTAGCGGGACCCCAGATACGCAGTATTTT
TRBV5-8	16	TRBJ2-6	.	.	CASSLVKIAGANVLTF	TGTGCCAGCAGCTTGGTGAAGATTGCTGGGGCCAACGTCCTGACTTTC
TRBV2	13	TRBJ2-1	.	.	CASHMDLYNEQFF	TGTGCCAGCCATATGGACTTATACAATGAGCAGTTCTTC
TRBV7-2	16	TRBJ2-7	.	.	CASSSRTGSGSYEQYF	TGTGCCAGCAGCTCTAGGACTGGATCGGGTTCCTACGAGCAGTACTTC
TRBV6-5	14	TRBJ2-1	.	.	CASSWLIRGDEQFF	TGTGCCAGCAGTTGGCTTATTCGTGGCGATGAGCAGTTCTTC
TRBV18	14	TRBJ2-3	TRBD1	.	CASSQGQGGDTQYF	TGTGCCAGCTCCCAGGGACAGGGGGGAGATACGCAGTATTTT
TRBV21-1	15	TRBJ1-2	.	.	CASSLPVRLHYGYTF	TGTGCCAGCAGCCTCCCAGTCAGGTTACACTATGGCTACACCTTC
TRBV5-4	14	TRBJ1-2	.	.	CASSLSRNNYGYTF	TGTGCCAGCAGCTTGTCTCGCAACAACTATGGCTACACCTTC
TRBV2	13	TRBJ2-7	TRBD1	few	CASLRKDRLEQYF	TGTGCCAGCCTCCGAAAGGACAGGCTCGAGCAGTACTTC
TRBV30	11	TRBJ2-1	.	.	CAWTGTREQFF	TGTGCCTGGACTGGGACAAGGGAGCAGTTCTTC
TRBV7-8	16	TRBJ1-1	.	.	CASSLLPGRGNTEAFF	TGTGCCAGCAGCTTGCTACCGGGACGTGGAAACACTGAAGCTTTCTTT
TRBV29-1	12	TRBJ1-2	TRBD1	.	CSVDGTGGGYTF	TGCAGCGTAGATGGGACAGGAGGTGGCTACACCTTC
TRBV19	13	TRBJ1-1	.	.	CASSIGLGALAFF	TGTGCCAGTAGTATTGGGTTGGGGGCTCTGGCTTTCTTT
TRBV12-1	16	TRBJ2-1	.	.	CASSFFRQGHIHEQFF	TGTGCCAGCAGCTTTTTCAGGCAGGGACACATCCATGAGCAGTTCTTC
TRBV2	14	TRBJ2-2	.	.	CASSGWGTNGELFF	TGTGCCAGCAGTGGGTGGGGTACAAACGGGGAGCTGTTTTTT
TRBV7-9	15	TRBJ1-2	.	.	CASSLVRTTNYGYTF	TGTGCCAGCAGCTTAGTCAGGACTACTAACTATGGCTACACCTTC
TRBV27	16	TRBJ2-3	.	.	CASSSHTTQGTDTQYF	TGTGCCAGCAGTTCCCACACGACCCAGGGCACAGATACGCAGTATTTT
TRBV11-3	15	TRBJ2-3	.	.	CASSLGLAQTDTQYF	TGTGCCAGCAGCTTAGGCCTCGCCCAAACAGATACGCAGTATTTT
TRBV4-1	14	TRBJ2-3	.	.	CASSQGGGGDTQYF	TGCGCCAGCAGCCAAGGAGGTGGGGGAGATACGCAGTATTTT
TRBV6-6	16	TRBJ2-7	.	once	CASSSRKIRDIYEQYF	TGTGCCAGCAGTTCGCGAAAGATCCGGGACATCTACGAGCAGTACTTC
TRBV28	15	TRBJ1-4	TRBD1	once	CASSRRDRIAEKLFF	TGTGCCAGCAGCCGTCGGGACAGGATTGCTGAAAAACTGTTTTTT
TRBV18	18	TRBJ2-2	TRBD2	.	CASSPPLAGVVNTGELFF	TGTGCCAGCTCACCACCGCTAGCGGGAGTGGTTAACACCGGGGAGCTGTTTTTT
TRBV28	15	TRBJ2-3	TRBD2	.	CASSLLGTRTDTQYF	TGTGCCAGCAGTTTATTGGGGACTAGAACAGATACGCAGTATTTT
TRBV18	16	TRBJ2-1	.	.	CASSPQGGAYYNEQFF	TGTGCCAGCTCACCCCAGGGGGGGGCCTATTACAATGAGCAGTTCTTC
TRBV28	15	TRBJ2-7	.	.	CASSSPGPGIYEQYF	TGTGCCAGCAGTTCCCCCGGCCCGGGAATCTACGAGCAGTACTTC
TRBV4-3	15	TRBJ1-4	TRBD1	.	CASSNGQGASEKLFF	TGCGCCAGCAGCAATGGACAGGGGGCTAGTGAAAAACTGTTTTTT
TRBV5-1	13	TRBJ2-1	.	once	CASNGKGSNEQFF	TGCGCCAGCAATGGGAAGGGAAGCAATGAGCAGTTCTTC
TRBV7-3	13	TRBJ1-1	.	.	CASSRQEDTEAFF	TGTGCCAGCAGCCGACAGGAAGACACTGAAGCTTTCTTT
TRBV18	14	TRBJ1-2	.	.	CASSPAGQTYGYTF	TGTGCCAGCTCACCGGCAGGGCAAACCTATGGCTACACCTTC
TRBV11-3	16	TRBJ2-3	TRBD2	.	CASSWGTSGRSDTQYF	TGTGCCAGCAGCTGGGGGACTAGCGGGAGGTCAGATACGCAGTATTTT
TRBV2	15	TRBJ1-4	TRBD1	.	CASRGQGLTNEKLFF	TGTGCCAGCAGGGGACAGGGGTTGACTAATGAAAAACTGTTTTTT
TRBV19	15	TRBJ2-2	.	.	CASSSQGRVTGELFF	TGTGCCAGTAGTTCTCAGGGCCGAGTCACCGGGGAGCTGTTTTTT
TRBV5-8	14	TRBJ1-2	.	.	CASSPQLGNYGYTF	TGTGCCAGCAGCCCCCAACTCGGAAACTATGGCTACACCTTC
TRBV6-5	13	TRBJ2-1	TRBD1	.	CASMRGQAYEQFF	TGTGCCAGCATGAGGGGACAGGCTTATGAGCAGTTCTTC
TRBV28	14	TRBJ1-2	.	once	CASSLIQQTYGYTF	TGTGCCAGCAGTTTAATACAGCAAACTTATGGCTACACCTTC
TRBV5-4	17	TRBJ1-1	.	.	CASSLGDQVGGLTEAFF	TGTGCCAGCAGCTTGGGGGATCAGGTGGGGGGCCTCACTGAAGCTTTCTTT
TRBV19	13	TRBJ1-1	.	.	CASSRWAETEAFF	TGTGCCAGTAGTAGGTGGGCCGAGACTGAAGCTTTCTTT
TRBV5-4	15	TRBJ2-2	TRBD1	.	CASSWDRANTGELFF	TGTGCCAGCAGCTGGGACAGGGCGAACACCGGGGAGCTGTTTTTT
TRBV4-1	16	TRBJ1-4	.	.	CASSQAEDRDNEKLFF	TGCGCCAGCAGCCAAGCCGAGGACAGAGATAATGAAAAACTGTTTTTT
TRBV15	16	TRBJ1-6	.	.	CATSRARVSYNSPLHF	TGTGCCACCAGCAGAGCCAGGGTATCCTATAATTCACCCCTCCACTTT
TRBV7-9	15	TRBJ1-1	TRBD1	.	CASSSRTGANTEAFF	TGTGCCAGCAGCTCCAGGACAGGGGCGAACACTGAAGCTTTCTTT
TRBV5-6	14	TRBJ2-2	.	.	CASSLNWLVGELFF	TGTGCCAGCAGCTTGAACTGGTTGGTGGGGGAGCTGTTTTTT
TRBV7-2	14	TRBJ2-1	TRBD1	.	CASSHRDRGDEQFF	TGTGCCAGCAGCCACCGGGACAGGGGTGATGAGCAGTTCTTC
TRBV7-3	12	TRBJ1-2	.	.	CASSLSQGLTHF	TGTGCCAGCAGCTTATCCCAGGGCCTCACCCACTTC
TRBV7-8	14	TRBJ2-1	.	.	CASSSKRPYNEQFF	TGTGCCAGCAGCTCGAAGCGTCCCTACAATGAGCAGTTCTTC
TRBV7-2	15	TRBJ2-2	TRBD1	.	CASRSRDRGTGELFF	TGTGCCAGCAGGAGCCGGGACAGGGGCACCGGGGAGCTGTTTTTT